The 30 T cell receptor beta chains presented below share a single source sample, sequenced in a study of T cell responses to AZD1222 COVID-19 vaccine (dated by TCRdb to the early 2020s). The method was the immunoSEQ multiplex PCR assay. In TCRdb, the immuneACCESS table is reduced to in-frame sequences with V and J assigned. These tables do not hold every clone; where another copy was compared, an unresolved V gene accounts for under half, and the others remain unexplained. Within this sample are 100,000 to 150,000 clones, with just under 95% of them counted one time only. The ten largest clones capture about 1.1% of the sample. The time point tag for this specimen amounts to: about 28 days (+/-7) after the second vaccine dose. Material: peripheral blood, obtained 28 days after the second AZD1222 dose. Receptors originate from an adult who received the AZD1222 COVID-19 vaccine.

Here the CDR3 DNA reads TGCGCCAGCAGCCTAGCGGGGGGGCAGAATGAGCAGTTCTTC. Translation: CASSLAGGQNEQFF. The chain carries TRBV5-1 and TRBJ2-1, with 12 bases aligning to TRBD2. This CDR3 is 14 amino acids long. Per germline, CDR1 SGHRS and CDR2 YFSETQ. With 4 bases clipped from V and 7 bases from J, the junction kept 3 bases outside the gene matches.

This chain links TRBV27 with TRBJ2-6; D ambiguous. V dropped 4 bases and J dropped 0 bases, with 10 bases sitting between them. The germline V gene encodes CDR1 MNHEY and CDR2 SMNVEV (reference sequence). The CDR3 contains 16 residues. CDR3 loop: CASSSRHTSGANVLTF. DNA for the CDR3: TGTGCCAGCAGTTCCAGACATACCTCTGGGGCCAACGTCCTGACTTTC.

CDR3 residues: CATSSTGTGNQPQHF. The CDR3 bases are TGTGCCACCAGCAGTACAGGGACGGGCAATCAGCCCCAGCATTTT. The V and J genes are TRBV15 and TRBJ1-5; possibly TRBD1 for D (6 bases). CDR1 is LNHNV, CDR2 YYDKDF, per germline (reference sequence). V gave up 3 bases and J gave up 2 bases, with 11 bases separating them. The CDR3 is 15 residues long.

This clone turned up a few times. This chain joins TRBV19 and TRBJ1-1; D may be TRBD1 (6 bases). The CDR3 covers 14 residues. Germline V lookup: CDR1 LNHDA, CDR2 SQIVND (reference sequence). V dropped 5 bases and J dropped 7 bases, with 17 bases sitting between them. Here the CDR3 reads CASSGLGTRVEAFF. The CDR3 DNA follows: TGTGCCAGTAGTGGCTTGGGGACAAGGGTTGAAGCTTTCTTT.

V is TRBV18 and J is TRBJ1-1; D is unclear. Germline assignment: CDR1 KGHSH and CDR2 LQKENI. The CDR3 length is 13 residues. V was trimmed by 2 bases and J by 8 bases, leaving 12 bases between them. CDR3 protein: CASSPKGAGEAFF. The CDR3 DNA sequence: TGTGCCAGCTCACCAAAGGGAGCCGGCGAAGCTTTCTTT. The full variable domain, completed using reference TRBV18 and TRBJ1-1, is NAGVMQNPRHLVRRRGQEARLRCSPMKGHSHVYWYRQLPEEGLKFMVYLQKENIIDESGMPKERFSAEFPKEGPSILRIQQVVRGDSAAYFCASSPKGAGEAFFGQGTRLTVV.

This chain links TRBV30 with TRBJ1-5; D not resolved. The V gene's germline CDR1 is GTSNPN and CDR2 SVGIG (reference sequence). The CDR3 consists of 14 residues. V lost 0 bases, J lost 4 bases, and 10 bases lay in between. Here the CDR3 DNA reads TGTGCCTGGAGTGTACTGACTGCTAATCAGCCCCAGCATTTT. This encodes CAWSVLTANQPQHF. Variable domain in full (rest from reference TRBV30 and TRBJ1-5): SQTIHQWPATLVQPVGSPLSLECTVEGTSNPNLYWYRQAAGRGLQLLFYSVGIGQISSEVPQNLSASRPQDRQFILSSKKLLLSDSGFYLCAWSVLTANQPQHFGDGTRLSIL.

The chain is built from TRBV5-1 and TRBJ2-1; 8 nucleotides align to TRBD1. The CDR3 loop spans 17 amino acids. The germline CDR1 and CDR2 sequences are SGHRS and YFSETQ. Trimming at V came to 2 bases and at J to 0 bases, leaving 7 bases not matched to a gene. This CDR3 is CASSLGTGGSSYNEQFF. The CDR3 DNA is TGCGCCAGCAGCTTAGGAACAGGGGGAAGCTCCTACAATGAGCAGTTCTTC.

This sequence joins TRBV10-1 and TRBJ1-1; D is perhaps TRBD1 (5 bases). Germline V gene sequence: CDR1 WNHNN, CDR2 SYGVQD (reference sequence). This CDR3 is 13 amino acids long. Trimming shortened V by 6 bases and J by 5 bases, and 13 bases separated the two germline ends. DNA for the CDR3: TGCGCCAGCAGGGGGGGATGGGGAACTGAAGCTTTCTTT. Its translation: CASRGGWGTEAFF.

This clone was recorded once. This chain links TRBV11-3 with TRBJ1-1, with a tentative D call TRBD1 (6 bases). V was cut by 1 base and J by 6 bases, with 12 bases left in between. Germline values: CDR1 SGHNT, CDR2 YENEEA. The CDR3 loop spans 14 amino acids. This CDR3 reads CASSLVVSGAEAFF. Written as DNA, the CDR3 is TGTGCCAGCAGCTTAGTTGTCTCAGGGGCTGAAGCTTTCTTT.

The CDR3 DNA reads TGTGCCAGCAGCTTGGTTCCTCGGAATGGCTACACCTTC. Its translation: CASSLVPRNGYTF. The chain joins TRBV5-6 to TRBJ1-2, with D unresolved. The ends were cut back, 0 bases at V and 6 bases at J, with 9 bases in the middle. Germline V gene data show CDR1 as SGHDT and CDR2 as YYEEEE. The CDR3 extends over 13 amino acids.

V usage is TRBV5-1 and J usage is TRBJ2-1, with D possibly matching TRBD2 (5 bases). V was clipped by 3 bases and J by 0 bases, with 10 bases between them. Germline CDR1 and CDR2: SGHRS and YFSETQ. This CDR3 is built from 15 residues. CDR3 residues: CASSYDGVSYNEQFF. Here the CDR3 DNA reads TGCGCCAGCAGCTACGACGGGGTCTCCTACAATGAGCAGTTCTTC.

The V call is TRBV7-9, the J call TRBJ1-2; D not resolved. The V end lost 2 bases, the J end lost 4 bases, and 8 bases lay between the germline ends. From germline, CDR1 is SEHNR and CDR2 FQNEAQ (reference sequence). The CDR3 is 13 amino acids. For the CDR3, the DNA is TGTGCCAGCAGCTTACCAGATATCTATGGCTACACCTTC. It translates to CASSLPDIYGYTF.

V gene TRBV5-1 combines with J gene TRBJ2-1, with 7 bases lining up with TRBD2. Unmatched junction bases numbered 4, after V lost 3 bases and J lost 1 base. This CDR3 has 15 amino acids. Germline lookup yields CDR1 SGHRS and CDR2 YFSETQ. The CDR3 DNA follows: TGCGCCAGCAGCTCCTCGGGACTATCCTACAATGAGCAGTTCTTC. Translated, it gives CASSSSGLSYNEQFF.

J is TRBJ1-2 and V is TRBV5-6; D perhaps matches TRBD1 (5 bases). V was shortened by 7 bases and J by 2 bases, with 9 bases between the two germline ends. The CDR3 is 12 amino acids. Germline CDR1 SGHDT, CDR2 YYEEEE. Written as DNA, the CDR3 is TGTGCCAGCGGGCGGGACAACTATGGCTACACCTTC. Residues: CASGRDNYGYTF.

The V call is TRBV30, the J call TRBJ1-2; weak D call: TRBD1 (6 bases). Trimming cost V 2 bases and J 8 bases, with 15 bases left between them. The CDR3 is 13 amino acids. Germline CDR1 and CDR2: GTSNPN and SVGIG (reference sequence). The CDR3 sequence: CAWSYGDTRGYTF. CDR3 nucleotide sequence: TGTGCCTGGAGTTATGGGGACACTCGAGGCTACACCTTC.

This clone was counted a single time. The chain joins TRBV18 to TRBJ2-1; no firm D call. From germline, CDR1 is KGHSH and CDR2 LQKENI. V lost 6 bases, J lost 1 base, and 16 bases lay in between. This CDR3 is 16 amino acids long. CDR3 coding DNA: TGTGCCAGCTCGGAGACTTGGGGTACGTCCTACAATGAGCAGTTCTTC. Translating it yields CASSETWGTSYNEQFF.

The chain employs TRBV3-1 (or the pseudogene TRBV3-2) and TRBJ2-5, with TRBD2 matching over 10 bases. The germline V gene has CDR1 LGHDT and CDR2 YNNKEL (reference sequence). V lost 1 base to trimming and J lost 4 bases; unmatched junction nucleotides: 0. The CDR3 extends over 14 amino acids. The CDR3 loop reads CASSQASGRETQYF. CDR3 DNA sequence: TGTGCCAGCAGCCAAGCTAGCGGGAGAGAGACCCAGTACTTC.

V is TRBV3-1 (or the pseudogene TRBV3-2) and J is TRBJ1-2; D unclear. Trimming shortened V by 0 bases and J by 8 bases, and 10 bases separated the two germline ends. In germline, CDR1 is LGHDT, CDR2 YNNKEL (reference sequence). This CDR3 is built from 13 residues. The CDR3 region is CASSQEGRGGYTF. CDR3 DNA: TGTGCCAGCAGCCAAGAGGGCAGAGGAGGCTACACCTTC.

The J gene is TRBJ1-6, the V gene TRBV19, with 8 nucleotides matching TRBD1. The CDR3 consists of 20 residues. Germline V gives CDR1 LNHDA, CDR2 SQIVND (reference sequence). The V segment lost 4 bases and the J segment 0 bases; nucleotides outside the gene matches: 14. CDR3 region: CASSTTVPRTGSSYNSPLHF. The CDR3 coding sequence is TGTGCCAGTAGTACAACCGTCCCCCGGACAGGGAGCTCCTATAATTCACCCCTCCACTTT. The full variable domain, its missing parts supplied by reference TRBV19 and TRBJ1-6, is DGGITQSPKYLFRKEGQNVTLSCEQNLNHDAMYWYRQDPGQGLRLIYYSQIVNDFQKGDIAEGYSVSREKKESFPLTVTSAQKNPTAFYLCASSTTVPRTGSSYNSPLHFGNGTRLTVT.

This clone has a single count. The V call is TRBV6-1, the J call TRBJ2-3; 7 bases match TRBD2. This CDR3 region has 15 residues. From germline, CDR1 is MNHNS and CDR2 SASEGT. The J segment lost 5 bases and the V segment lost 0 bases, leaving 5 bases of the junction unmatched. CDR3 sequence: CASSEAGGLVDTQYF. The CDR3 region has the DNA TGTGCCAGCAGTGAAGCGGGGGGGTTAGTAGATACGCAGTATTTT.

The chain links TRBV4-2 to TRBJ2-1; 14 bases fit TRBD2. V was clipped by 4 bases and J by 10 bases; unmatched bases: 9. The V gene's germline CDR1 is LGHNA and CDR2 YNFKEQ. The CDR3 sequence is 16 residues long. CDR3 in DNA: TGTGCCAGCAGCCGCTTGACTAGCGGGAGGGTGGAGGAGCAGTTCTTC. This sequence encodes CASSRLTSGRVEEQFF.

J is TRBJ2-1 and V is TRBV7-2, with TRBD1 as a possible D gene (5 bases). Germline CDR1 reads SGHTA; CDR2 reads FQGNSA. This CDR3 spans 15 amino acids. Trimming took off 1 base at V and 4 bases at J, with 11 bases between the two ends. CDR3 nucleotide sequence: TGTGCCAGCAGCTTAGAGACAGAGCCTTACAATGAGCAGTTCTTC. Protein product: CASSLETEPYNEQFF.

V is TRBV13 and J is TRBJ2-2, with 12 bases fitting TRBD2. Germline V CDR1 and CDR2: PRHDT, FYEKMQ (reference sequence). Trimming removed 1 base from V and 5 bases from J; junction bases left unmatched: 8. CDR3 length: 18 amino acids. The CDR3 nucleotides read TGTGCCAGCAGCTTAGTGTTGACTAGCGGGAGTGGGACCGGGGAGCTGTTTTTT. This codes for CASSLVLTSGSGTGELFF.

The V gene is TRBV19, the J gene TRBJ2-7, with D hard to call. Germline lookup yields CDR1 LNHDA and CDR2 SQIVND (reference sequence). The CDR3 has 13 amino acids. The V end was cut by 4 bases, the J end by 6 bases, with 13 bases between. This CDR3 reads CASSTGPSREQYF. In DNA form, the CDR3 reads TGTGCCAGTAGTACCGGGCCATCCCGCGAGCAGTACTTC.

V usage is TRBV7-9 and J usage is TRBJ2-7; possible D gene TRBD1, 6 bases. Germline V lookup: CDR1 SEHNR, CDR2 FQNEAQ (reference sequence). V was shortened by 1 base and J by 6 bases, with 10 bases between the two germline ends. The length of the CDR3 is 13 residues. The CDR3 nucleotides read TGTGCCAGCAGCTTAGGCAGGGGTCGCGAGCAGTACTTC. This encodes CASSLGRGREQYF.

The gene calls are TRBV15 and TRBJ1-3, with a tentative D call TRBD1 (5 bases). From germline, CDR1 is LNHNV and CDR2 YYDKDF (reference sequence). The V end lost 0 bases, the J end lost 3 bases, and 9 bases lay between the germline ends. This CDR3 has 15 amino acids. The CDR3 reads CATSRETGGGNTIYF. CDR3 bases: TGTGCCACCAGCAGAGAAACGGGGGGTGGAAACACCATATATTTT.

The V call is TRBV30, the J call TRBJ1-2; D not certain. The length of the CDR3 is 14 residues. V dropped 3 bases and J dropped 5 bases, with 16 bases sitting between them. Germline V gene sequence: CDR1 GTSNPN, CDR2 SVGIG (reference sequence). Here the CDR3 reads CAWSPLGRFYGYTF. DNA of the CDR3: TGTGCCTGGAGCCCTCTCGGCCGCTTTTATGGCTACACCTTC.

The J gene is TRBJ2-1, the V gene TRBV9; 9 bases match TRBD1. This CDR3 has 14 amino acids. After removal of 3 bases from V and 5 bases from J, the junction contained 3 bases not matched to a gene. Germline-derived CDR1 and CDR2 are SGDLS and YYNGEE. The DNA for the CDR3 is TGTGCCAGCAGCGCCCGACAGGGGGACAATGAGCAGTTCTTC. Translated: CASSARQGDNEQFF.

The genes are TRBV3-1 (or the pseudogene TRBV3-2) and TRBJ2-2; D possibly corresponds to TRBD2 (5 bases). Germline V gene data show CDR1 as LGHDT and CDR2 as YNNKEL (reference sequence). The CDR3 is made up of 17 amino acids. V gave up 6 bases and J gave up 1 base, with 18 bases separating them. The CDR3 region is CASRQPLERGNTGELFF. CDR3 bases: TGTGCCAGCAGGCAGCCCCTGGAACGGGGGAACACCGGGGAGCTGTTTTTT.

The J gene is TRBJ1-3, the V gene TRBV5-1; 7 nucleotides align to TRBD1. V was pared by 4 bases and J by 0 bases, with 4 bases of the junction left unmatched. Looked up from germline, CDR1 is SGHRS and CDR2 is YFSETQ. This CDR3 is built from 15 residues. This chain's CDR3 is CASSRDSSSGNTIYF. The DNA of the CDR3 is TGCGCCAGCAGCCGGGACAGCTCCTCTGGAAACACCATATATTTT.